Only a few counts were recorded for the clone carrying this TCR beta chain. The antigen remains unidentified. TCR beta VDJ combinations and CDR3 sequences were profiled from genomic DNA. Each CDR3 protein is one row after TCRdb ran MiXCR on the reads. The table has 200,000 to 250,000 distinct CDR3 sequences, approximately 50% seen once. The entry originates in a study of CD8+CD57+ T cells in acquired aplastic anemia. Study-wide context: Sorted CD4+ and CD8+ cells yielded DNA averaging around 3 ug. General observations from the study: It was found that approximately 29 CD8+ CDR3 sequences were shared between patients and controls. With respect to CD8+ Simpson's diversity, patients and controls did not differ significantly.

This CDR3 is 12 amino acids long. Germline V gene sequence: CDR1 SGDLS, CDR2 YYNGEE. V lost 0 bases and J 9 bases, leaving 9 bases between the germline ends. Sequencing involved patients with CD8+CD57+ cell expansion previously shown by flow cytometry. Patients, without exception, had severe acquired aplastic anemia. This chain links TRBV9 with TRBJ1-2; possible D gene TRBD1, 6 bases. This receptor was identified in a human donor with aplastic anemia. Sequencing input: sorted CD4+, CD8+, or CD8+CD57+ T cells (not recorded which) from PBMCs. The DNA for the CDR3 is TGTGCCAGCAGCGTAGCGCAGGGGAGCTACACCTTC. Protein: CASSVAQGSYTF.